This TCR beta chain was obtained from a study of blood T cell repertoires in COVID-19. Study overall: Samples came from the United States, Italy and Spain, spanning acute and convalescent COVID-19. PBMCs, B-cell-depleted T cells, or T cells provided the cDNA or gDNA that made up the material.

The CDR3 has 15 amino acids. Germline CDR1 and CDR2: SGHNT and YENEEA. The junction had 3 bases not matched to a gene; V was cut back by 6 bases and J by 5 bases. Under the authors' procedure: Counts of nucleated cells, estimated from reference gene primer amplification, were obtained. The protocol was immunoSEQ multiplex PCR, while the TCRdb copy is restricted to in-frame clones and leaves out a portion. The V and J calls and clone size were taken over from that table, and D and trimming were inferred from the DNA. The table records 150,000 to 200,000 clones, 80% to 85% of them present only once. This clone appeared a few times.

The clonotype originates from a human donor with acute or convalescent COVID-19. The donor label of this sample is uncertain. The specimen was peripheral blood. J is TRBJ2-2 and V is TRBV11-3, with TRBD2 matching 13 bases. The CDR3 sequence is CASSWTSGSTGELFF. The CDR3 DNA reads TGTGCCAGCAGTTGGACTAGCGGGAGTACCGGGGAGCTGTTTTTT.